Listed below are T cell receptor beta chains from one sample, sequenced in a study of T-cell reconstitution after alpha-beta-depleted transplantation in children. Each CDR3 protein gets one entry after TCRdb re-called the PCR reads with MiXCR. The sample has 70,000 to 95,000 distinct CDR3 sequences; 12% are singletons. The sequencing used PBMCs from the stem cell graft donor, collected from the stem cell graft. All receptors derive from a human donor who donated a stem cell graft to a child with inherited bone marrow failure. CDR3s include the opening cysteine and the closing phenylalanine or tryptophan. The D gene is left open where the match is weak. A row's size may be missing; if present it is once, few, many or a size class.

d_gene	v_gene	j_gene	abundance	CDR3nt	CDR3aa
-	TRBV12-5	TRBJ1-2	once	TGTGCTAGTGGCCCCTATGGCTACACCTTC	CASGPYGYTF
TRBD2	TRBV28	TRBJ2-1	many	TGTGCCAGCAGCCAGCAGACTAGCGACTACAATGAGCAGTTCTTC	CASSQQTSDYNEQFF
-	TRBV29-1	TRBJ1-4	many	TGCAGCGTGCGTATGGATGAAAAACTGTTTTTT	CSVRMDEKLFF
-	TRBV5-6	TRBJ2-7	-	TGTGCCATGGGCGAGGGAGCACTACTTGAGCAGTACTTC	CAMGEGALLEQYF
TRBD1	TRBV7-2	TRBJ1-2	many	TGTGCCAGCAGCTTGACAGGGATGAGCTACACCTTC	CASSLTGMSYTF
TRBD2	TRBV7-2	TRBJ2-1	many	TGTGCCAGCAGCGCGCCGGGGGGAAGGAAGTTCTTC	CASSAPGGRKFF
TRBD2	TRBV2	TRBJ2-1	-	TGTGCCAGCAGTGATCGGGCTAGCGGCTACAATGAGCAGTTCTTC	CASSDRASGYNEQFF
TRBD1	TRBV5-1	TRBJ1-2	many	TGCGCCAGCAGCTGGACAGGGGGAGAGTATGGCTACACCTTC	CASSWTGGEYGYTF
TRBD2	TRBV20-1	TRBJ2-3	few	TGCAGTGCTAACCGACTAGCAGCGCAGTATTTT	CSANRLAAQYF
-	TRBV28	TRBJ1-3	many	TGTGCCAGCAGTGTAATCAGGGCCTTCTCTGGAAACACCATATATTTT	CASSVIRAFSGNTIYF
-	TRBV6-6	TRBJ2-3	many	TGTGCCAGCAGAAACACGGAGTCAGATACGCAGTATTTT	CASRNTESDTQYF
TRBD2	TRBV19	TRBJ2-3	-	TGTGCCAGTAATATAGCGGGGGGCCGCGGTACGCAGTATTTT	CASNIAGGRGTQYF
-	TRBV14	TRBJ2-3	many	TGTGCCAGCAGCCACTGGACCTCGGGGCCCGATACGCAGTATTTT	CASSHWTSGPDTQYF
TRBD1	TRBV19	TRBJ1-2	-	TGTGCCAGTAGTCCCGGGACAGGGATGGGCTACACCTTC	CASSPGTGMGYTF
-	TRBV7-2	TRBJ1-2	many	TGTGCCAGCAGCCCCGGCCAGGACTATGGCTACACCTTC	CASSPGQDYGYTF
-	TRBV29-1	TRBJ2-3	many	TGCAGCGTTGAAGGAAGCACAGATACGCAGTATTTT	CSVEGSTDTQYF
TRBD1	TRBV4-1	TRBJ2-7	few	TGCGCCAGCAGCCAAGAAGACAGGGTTTCCTTCTACGAGCAGTACTTC	CASSQEDRVSFYEQYF
-	TRBV7-3	TRBJ2-2	-	TGTGCCAGCAGCCCCGGGACTGCCGGGGAGCTGTTTTTT	CASSPGTAGELFF
TRBD2	TRBV6-2/TRBV6-3	TRBJ2-1	-	TGTGCCACCAATACGGGACTAGGGTCTGTGCAGTTCTTC	CATNTGLGSVQFF
-	TRBV20-1	TRBJ1-2	many	TGCAGTGCTAGAGGTTGGCAGGGGAATCCCCTGGTCTATGGCTACACCTTC	CSARGWQGNPLVYGYTF
-	TRBV7-2	TRBJ2-7	many	TGTGCCAGCAGCTTAATGCCCCGGGAAGGGGCGGGCGAGCAGTACTTC	CASSLMPREGAGEQYF
-	TRBV5-6	TRBJ1-1	many	TGTGCCAGCAGCTTGCAGGGGTCTAGTTTGACTGAAGCTTTCTTT	CASSLQGSSLTEAFF
-	TRBV7-2	TRBJ1-1	many	TGTGCCAGCAGCCCCATGGGGGGCACTGAAGCTTTCTTT	CASSPMGGTEAFF
-	TRBV7-3	TRBJ2-5	-	TGTGCCAGCAGCTTCAGGGGTGCGGAGACCCAGTACTTC	CASSFRGAETQYF
TRBD2	TRBV5-1	TRBJ2-7	many	TGCGCCAGCAGCTTGAAACTAGCGGGAGAAGACGAGCAGTACTTC	CASSLKLAGEDEQYF
-	TRBV3-1	TRBJ2-6	many	TGTGCCATCAGCCAAGCGGTGGGGACGGTTGGGGCCAACGTCCTGACTTTC	CAISQAVGTVGANVLTF
-	TRBV29-1	TRBJ2-1	many	TGCAGCTCCTCGATATCGTTCAATGAGCAGTTCTTC	CSSSISFNEQFF
TRBD2	TRBV7-9	TRBJ2-7	many	TGTGCCACCTCTAAAGAGGGACTAGTTTCCGAGCAGTACTTC	CATSKEGLVSEQYF
TRBD1	TRBV18	TRBJ2-7	-	TGTGCCAGCTCACCGAGGGACAGCGAGCAGTACTTC	CASSPRDSEQYF
-	TRBV4-2	TRBJ2-3	many	TGTGCCAGCAGCCAAGATGGGGGGAGCGCAGATACGCAGTATTTT	CASSQDGGSADTQYF
TRBD1	TRBV4-3	TRBJ2-7	many	TGCGCCAGCAGCCCCGAGCGGGACAGGGGTTACGAGCAGTACTTC	CASSPERDRGYEQYF
-	TRBV14	TRBJ2-2	many	TGTGCCAGCAGCCAAGATCCTGGGACGTATACCGGGGAGCTGTTTTTT	CASSQDPGTYTGELFF
TRBD1	TRBV19	TRBJ1-2	many	TGTGCCAGCGGACAGGGGGCCTATGGCTACACCTTC	CASGQGAYGYTF
-	TRBV7-2	TRBJ1-3	-	TGTGCCAGCAGCCCGGGGTTGACCATATATTTT	CASSPGLTIYF
-	TRBV10-3	TRBJ2-1	-	TGTGCCATCAGTGAGTCGGGTTCCTACAATGAGCAGTTCTTC	CAISESGSYNEQFF
TRBD2	TRBV4-3	TRBJ2-3	-	TGCGCCAGCAGCCCTACCGGGGGGGGGTTTGGGCAGTATTTT	CASSPTGGGFGQYF
-	TRBV16	TRBJ2-7	-	TGTGCCAGCAGCCAATCAACAGAAGGGAACCACGAGCAGTACTTC	CASSQSTEGNHEQYF
TRBD2	TRBV7-2	TRBJ2-3	many	TGTGCCAGCAGAATAGCGGGAGGCACAGATACGCAGTATTTT	CASRIAGGTDTQYF
TRBD2	TRBV4-2	TRBJ2-1	many	TGTGCCAGCAGCCAGTTAGCGGGAGGAGACAATGAGCAGTTCTTC	CASSQLAGGDNEQFF
-	TRBV5-1	TRBJ2-3	many	TGCGCCAGCAGCTTAGGTGGGAGCGGCACAGATACGCAGTATTTT	CASSLGGSGTDTQYF
-	TRBV20-1	TRBJ2-5	many	TGCAGTGTTCTAGGGGGGGCCCCGCTGGAGACCCAGTACTTC	CSVLGGAPLETQYF
TRBD2	TRBV12-3/TRBV12-4	TRBJ2-7	many	TGTGCCGAGGTCTGGGGACCGGGACTAGCGGAGGTCGAAGAGCAGTACTTC	CAEVWGPGLAEVEEQYF
-	TRBV6-5	TRBJ2-7	-	TGTGCCAGCAGTTACAGGGAGGACTCCTACGAGCAGTACTTC	CASSYREDSYEQYF
TRBD1	TRBV7-2	TRBJ2-1	many	TGTGCCAGCAGCACCTACAGGGGGAAAGAACAGTTCTTC	CASSTYRGKEQFF
TRBD1	TRBV4-3	TRBJ1-2	many	TGCGCCAGCAGCCAGCGCCGACAGGGGGCCGCAAGAGGCTACACCTTC	CASSQRRQGAARGYTF
-	TRBV27	TRBJ1-6	many	TGTGCCAGCAGTCCTCGGGACATCAGGACACCCCTCCACTTT	CASSPRDIRTPLHF
-	TRBV7-9	TRBJ1-1	many	TGTGCCAGCAGCTGGAGGGGCACTGAAGCTTTCTTT	CASSWRGTEAFF
-	TRBV30	TRBJ2-1	-	TGTGCCTGGAGTTTCCCCTACAATGAGCAGTTCTTC	CAWSFPYNEQFF
-	TRBV11-2	TRBJ2-7	few	TGTGCCAGCAGCTTAGATCCTTTGGGAGAGCAGTACTTC	CASSLDPLGEQYF